What follows is one T cell receptor (gamma chain) and its context. This clone was seen a few times. What this receptor recognizes is not known. No per-base quality is available; no much larger clone lies one base away. Other DNA variants within this sample encode the same CDR3. Thymic samples were depleted of alphabeta T cells, then CD3+ TCRVdelta1+ TCRVdelta2- thymocytes were FACS-sorted. The purity of the sorted Vdelta1+ thymocytes was between roughly 98% and 99.6%. The thymic specimens were obtained from 7 or 8 paediatric patients, aged about 5 days to 17 months, who were having corrective cardiac surgery. After the thymic tissue was dispersed, mononuclear cells were isolated using a Histopaque-1077 density gradient. The staining antibodies were anti-TCRVdelta1 clone TS8.2, anti-TCRVdelta2 clone B6, anti-CD3 clone HIT3a and anti-TCRalphabeta clone IP26. CDR3 length: 12 amino acids, cysteine to phenylalanine. The only DNA kept is the CDR3, 36 bases in frame from the first base. Ends trimmed: V by 6 bases, J by 4 bases; bases unmatched to a gene: 6. From the germline V gene, CDR1 is EGSTGY and CDR2 is YDSYTSSV.

This sample was included in a study of Vδ1+ human thymocytes (dated by TCRdb to the late 2010s). Study-wide context: As a data resource, the study described the mRNA-level TRG and TRD CDR3 repertoires found in highly purified Vdelta1+ thymocytes taken from young children. Earlier work had validated the multiplex-based CDR3 amplicon strategy against 5'RACE-based methods for generating CDR3 amplicons.

What the work shows at the level of the full study, not this receptor alone: Despite high sort purity, about 21% of thymic TRD sequences were Vdelta2 (and few Vdelta3), unlike peripheral blood Vdelta1+ controls. Because no clustering by age or sex was observed, donors were not stratified by these variables in the analyses. The use of highly purified populations and single-cell validation was advised by the authors, since misinterpretation of bulk repertoire data could be caused by unexpected Vdelta2 sequences. Thymic TRG and TRD repertoires appeared highly polyclonal with Gaussian CDR3 length distributions, unlike oligoclonal peripheral blood repertoires. Numerous TRG clonotypes were shared among donors (up to roughly 7x10^3), while TRD repertoires were essentially private (a maximum of about 120 shared).

RNA was isolated using the RNeasy mini kit, and reverse transcription was performed with Superscript III. CDR3 amplicons were produced by multiplex PCR using pooled V-gene forward primers and a constant-region reverse primer with Illumina adaptor overhangs. After gel purification, the amplicons were indexed with Nextera index primers over roughly 8 extra PCR cycles and then purified using AMPure XP beads. Sequencing of libraries was performed on an Illumina MiSeq using paired-end 250 bp reads, dual indexing and a roughly 21% PhiX spike-in. Turning to the authors' computational methods: Read quality was checked with FastQC, and TRG read pairs were merged using ea-utils fastq-join. Annotation of sequences was performed with IMGT/HighV-QUEST, only productive sequences with unambiguous V-gene assignment were retained, and clonotypes were defined by identical CDR3 sequence. Downstream analysis used VDJtools 1.1.1, tcR 2.2.3, Treemap and vegan Shannon diversity in R 3.4.4. For TCRdb, the public reads were processed anew by CATT, and duplicate DNA sequences were folded into one row. TCRdb, not the authors, supplied the V and J calls. This sample lists roughly 24,000 gamma-chain clones; around 15% were detected once. 1.5% to 2% of the sample is held by the ten biggest clonotypes.

This sequence was found in a child less than two years old who had congenital heart surgery. Sequencing was carried out using Vdelta1+ gamma-delta thymocytes from the thymus. Reading the label with the study, this specimen's cell subset or site is: FACS-sorted CD3+ TCRalphabeta- TCRVdelta1+ TCRVdelta2- thymocytes. The chain is encoded by TRGV4 joined to TRGJ1 or TRGJ2. CDR3 region: CATWNEYYKKLF. The sequence in DNA is TGTGCCACCTGGAATGAATATTATAAGAAACTCTTT.